The 22 T cell receptor beta chains presented below share a single source sample, sequenced in a study of T cell responses to AZD1222 COVID-19 vaccine. The protocol was immunoSEQ multiplex PCR, while the TCRdb copy is restricted to in-frame clones and leaves out a portion. Of 70,000 or so clones listed, over 80% are singletons. The sequencing here drew on peripheral blood, taken 28 days after the second AZD1222 dose. These receptors came from an adult who received the AZD1222 COVID-19 vaccine.

This rearrangement joins TRBV10-1 to TRBJ2-2; no clear D gene. V was clipped by 5 bases and J by 5 bases, with 6 bases between them. This CDR3 has 12 amino acids. Germline CDR1 reads WNHNN; CDR2 reads SYGVQD (reference sequence). The CDR3 DNA sequence: TGCGCCAGCAGTTTGGGGACCGGGGAGCTGTTTTTT. Protein product: CASSLGTGELFF.

The CDR3 DNA reads as TGTGCCAGCAGCTTGATCCCGCAGGGAGTAAATCAGCCCCAGCATTTT. Translation gives CASSLIPQGVNQPQHF. This chain joins TRBV5-5 and TRBJ1-5; D is possibly TRBD1 (5 bases). Trimming stripped 1 base from V and 4 bases from J, with 15 bases between. CDR1 is SGHKS and CDR2 is YYEKEE in the germline V gene (reference sequence). There are 16 residues in the CDR3.

The rearrangement joins TRBV18 to TRBJ2-5, with D uncertain. This CDR3 spans 13 amino acids. Germline values: CDR1 KGHSH, CDR2 LQKENI. V shed 7 bases and J shed 2 bases, with 11 bases lying between them. CDR3: CASFLGQQETQYF. The CDR3 bases are TGTGCCAGCTTTCTCGGGCAACAAGAGACCCAGTACTTC.

V usage is TRBV7-3 and J usage is TRBJ2-1, with TRBD1 matching 7 bases. Unmatched junction bases numbered 3, after V lost 3 bases and J lost 7 bases. The CDR3 loop spans 13 amino acids. Germline lookup yields CDR1 SGHTA and CDR2 FQGTGA. The CDR3 DNA sequence: TGTGCCAGCAGCTTCGGGACAGCTAATGAGCAGTTCTTC. Translated, it gives CASSFGTANEQFF.

In its sample, this clone is medium-sized. J is TRBJ2-2 and V is TRBV18; unclear D gene. CDR3 length: 12 residues. Between the trimmed V and J ends, which lost 6 bases and 4 bases, there was a span of 6 bases. Per germline, CDR1 KGHSH and CDR2 LQKENI. In nucleotides, the CDR3 is TGTGCCAGCTCCCGTAGCACCGGGGAGCTGTTTTTT. Its protein is CASSRSTGELFF.

The V gene is TRBV6-5, the J gene TRBJ2-7; D is possibly TRBD1 (6 bases). V shed 8 bases and J shed 3 bases, with 17 bases lying between them. Germline CDR1 is MNHEY and CDR2 is SVGAGI. CDR3 size: 14 residues. CDR3 region: CASLSTPDSYEQYF. DNA of the CDR3: TGTGCCAGCCTCTCGACCCCGGACAGCTACGAGCAGTACTTC.

This sequence joins TRBV5-6 and TRBJ2-1; possible D gene TRBD1, 5 bases. The V end was cut by 0 bases, the J end by 0 bases, with 10 bases between. Germline V CDR1 and CDR2: SGHDT, YYEEEE. The CDR3 runs to 16 residues. The CDR3 DNA reads as TGTGCCAGCAGCTTGGCTCTAGGGGACTCCTACAATGAGCAGTTCTTC. Protein product: CASSLALGDSYNEQFF.

The V and J genes are TRBV2 and TRBJ1-5, with unresolved D. The V gene lost 3 bases and the J gene lost 6 bases, with 27 bases spanning the gap. This CDR3 has 19 amino acids. Looked up from germline, CDR1 is SNHLY and CDR2 is FYNNEI. In DNA, the CDR3 is TGTGCCAGCAGTGAGGAGATAAGGACGGAAAGGAGTTTGCGTCAGCCCCAGCATTTT. The encoded protein is CASSEEIRTERSLRQPQHF.

The V gene is TRBV27, the J gene TRBJ1-3, with D possibly matching TRBD1 (6 bases). The ends were cut back, 5 bases at V and 8 bases at J, with 7 bases in the middle. This CDR3 comprises 11 residues. Germline V lookup: CDR1 MNHEY, CDR2 SMNVEV (reference sequence). The CDR3 is CASSRGDTIYF. The CDR3, as DNA: TGTGCCAGCAGTAGGGGGGACACCATATATTTT.

This chain connects TRBV6-6 to TRBJ2-7; D might be TRBD1 (6 bases). This CDR3 spans 14 amino acids. The germline V gene has CDR1 MNHNY and CDR2 SVGAGI (reference sequence). The V end was cut by 6 bases, the J end by 5 bases, with 17 bases between. The CDR3 is CASRSGQQVDEQYF. DNA for the CDR3: TGTGCCAGCAGGTCCGGACAGCAGGTGGACGAGCAGTACTTC.

V gene TRBV18 combines with J gene TRBJ1-2; 7 nucleotides match TRBD1. Trimming cost V 3 bases and J 2 bases; bases outside gene matches: 6. The CDR3 has 15 amino acids. In germline, CDR1 is KGHSH, CDR2 LQKENI. The CDR3 DNA follows: TGTGCCAGCTCACCTGAAGGGGGCCGAAACTATGGCTACACCTTC. This sequence encodes CASSPEGGRNYGYTF.

This clone was observed a single time. The V gene is TRBV5-5, the J gene TRBJ1-1; possible D gene TRBD1, 5 bases. Trimming took off 1 base at V and 4 bases at J, with 8 bases between the two ends. The germline gives CDR1 SGHKS, CDR2 YYEKEE (reference sequence). The CDR3 is made up of 13 amino acids. The CDR3 sequence is CASSLQGATEAFF. The CDR3 DNA sequence: TGTGCCAGCAGCTTGCAAGGGGCCACTGAAGCTTTCTTT.

Only a few counts were recorded for this clone. This sequence joins TRBV27 and TRBJ1-2; TRBD1 is a possible D gene (5 bases). The CDR3 totals 15 residues. The V and J ends lost 6 bases and 2 bases respectively, with 16 bases between them. Per germline, CDR1 MNHEY and CDR2 SMNVEV (reference sequence). The DNA for the CDR3 is TGTGCCAGCAGGTGGGAATGGGGCAACAACTATGGCTACACCTTC. It codes for CASRWEWGNNYGYTF.

This chain uses TRBV10-3 with TRBJ1-1; D possibly corresponds to TRBD1 (6 bases). The germline V gene has CDR1 ENHRY and CDR2 SYGVKD. The CDR3 runs 12 residues. V was pared by 3 bases and J by 5 bases, with 7 bases between. CDR3 sequence: CAISEGGTEAFF. The DNA for the CDR3 is TGTGCCATCAGTGAAGGGGGAACTGAAGCTTTCTTT.

The gene calls are TRBV2 and TRBJ2-3, with D perhaps TRBD1 (6 bases). The germline CDR1 and CDR2 sequences are SNHLY and FYNNEI. Trimming pared 4 bases from V and 0 bases from J, leaving 8 bases between. The CDR3 runs 14 residues. The CDR3 spells CASSGTASTDTQYF. Here the CDR3 DNA reads TGTGCCAGCAGTGGGACAGCCAGCACAGATACGCAGTATTTT.

This chain uses TRBV7-6 with TRBJ1-3; D uncertain. Germline CDR1 SGHVS, CDR2 FNYEAQ. The CDR3 extends over 17 amino acids. Deletions cut 1 base from V and 0 bases from J, with 13 bases between. In DNA, the CDR3 is TGTGCCAGCAGCTTAGGAGGCAGGTTATTCTCTGGAAACACCATATATTTT. It codes for CASSLGGRLFSGNTIYF.

This chain connects TRBV2 to TRBJ2-1; TRBD1 agrees at 11 bases. V gave up 8 bases and J gave up 8 bases; unmatched junction bases: 8. Germline CDR1 reads SNHLY; CDR2 reads FYNNEI. The CDR3 extends over 14 amino acids. For the CDR3, the DNA is TGTGCCAGCGTCCCGGACAGGGGGCTGCATGAGCAGTTCTTC. It is translated as CASVPDRGLHEQFF. Variable domain in full (rest from reference TRBV2 and TRBJ2-1): EPEVTQTPSHQVTQMGQEVILRCVPISNHLYFYWYRQILGQKVEFLVSFYNNEISEKSEIFDDQFSVERPDGSNFTLKIRSTKLEDSAMYFCASVPDRGLHEQFFGPGTRLTVL.

The chain has TRBV5-1 and TRBJ1-2; TRBD1 is a possible D gene (5 bases). The CDR3 covers 15 residues. Trimming removed 9 bases from V and 0 bases from J, with 18 bases in between. Germline lookup yields CDR1 SGHRS and CDR2 YFSETQ. CDR3 in amino acids: CATQVGLGANYGYTF. The DNA of the CDR3 is TGCGCCACCCAGGTTGGGTTGGGGGCTAACTATGGCTACACCTTC.

The chain uses TRBV21-1 and TRBJ2-1; no DNA check was done on the table's D call, TRBD2. TRBV21-1 is described as a pseudogene. This CDR3 has 16 amino acids. The CDR3 sequence: CASSRPGMSSYNEQFF. As DNA, the CDR3 is TGTGCCAGCAGCCGCCCCGGGATGAGCTCCTACAATGAGCAGTTCTTC.

V usage is TRBV29-1 and J usage is TRBJ1-2; 8 positions agree with TRBD1. CDR3 length equals 12 residues. Germline CDR1 and CDR2: SQVTM and ANQGSEA. The trim removed 7 bases at V and 7 bases at J, leaving 8 bases unmatched. This CDR3 reads CSADRDGRGYTF. The CDR3 region has the DNA TGCAGCGCGGACAGGGACGGTCGTGGCTACACCTTC.

This chain links TRBV24-1 with TRBJ2-3, with D uncertain. V was shortened by 3 bases and J by 2 bases, with 8 bases between the two germline ends. The CDR3 runs 14 residues. Per the germline V gene, CDR1 is KGHDR and CDR2 is SFDVKD. The CDR3 sequence: CATSDKGLTDTQYF. The CDR3 coding sequence is TGTGCCACCAGTGATAAGGGCCTCACAGATACGCAGTATTTT.

About this clone itself: Other DNA sequences in the sample encode the same CDR3. The chain recombines TRBV5-1 with TRBJ1-2; maybe TRBD1 (5 bases). Deletions cut 0 bases from V and 8 bases from J, with 8 bases between. Germline CDR1 SGHRS, CDR2 YFSETQ. This CDR3 has 12 residues. The CDR3 here is CASSLVGEGYTF. CDR3 nucleotide sequence: TGCGCCAGCAGCTTGGTAGGGGAAGGCTACACCTTC.